This entry lists 29 T cell receptor beta chains sequenced from one sample in a study of regulatory T cells in long-lasting Graves disease. The time point denotes: newly diagnosed GD, antithyroid drugs for less than 3 months. TCR sequences were obtained from RNA taken from PBMCs. Library construction for TCR beta used iRepertoire HTBI primers and Arm-PCR of CDR3 regions. TCRdb processed the multiplex PCR reads anew with MiXCR; each CDR3 protein has one entry. This repertoire shows fewer than 550,000 distinct CDR3 sequences, 15% to 20% found once; its top ten account for under 30%. These data also featured in a second study, about T cells in Graves' hyperthyroidism and ophthalmopathy.

The sequenced sample was peripheral blood mononuclear cells (PBMCs), obtained at new diagnosis, from a patient treated with antithyroid drugs. These receptors were collected from a woman aged 18 to 35 with Graves disease.

This chain joins TRBV5-1 and TRBJ2-1; D not resolved. V lost 1 base and J lost 10, with 6 bases in between. Germline V gene lookup returns CDR1 SGHRS and CDR2 YFSETQ. The CDR3 spans 11 residues. The CDR3 protein is CASSLLSEQFF. The CDR3 region has the DNA TGCGCCAGCAGCTTGTTGAGCGAGCAGTTCTTC.

The gene calls are TRBV20-1 and TRBJ2-3; TRBD2 agrees at 8 bases. Looked up from germline, CDR1 is DFQATT and CDR2 is SNEGSKA (reference sequence). With V trimmed by 1 base and J by 6 bases, 9 bases remained unmatched. The CDR3 is made up of 15 amino acids. As DNA, the CDR3 is TGCAGTGCTAGAGTTGCTAGCGGGCCCCCGGATACGCAGTATTTT. It yields the protein CSARVASGPPDTQYF.

In its sample, this clonotype was seen a few times. The chain links TRBV6-2 or TRBV6-3 to TRBJ1-1; TRBD1 matches 8 bases. V lost 5 bases to trimming and J lost 2 bases; unmatched junction nucleotides: 7. The CDR3 runs 15 residues. Per germline, CDR1 MNHEY and CDR2 SVGEGT. As DNA, the CDR3 is TGTGCCAGCAGTGACCAGACAGGGGAAAACACTGAAGCTTTCTTT. Protein product: CASSDQTGENTEAFF.

In this sample, this clonotype turned up once. Just one base apart from a much larger clone, this may be a read error. The V gene is TRBV7-7, the J gene TRBJ2-1; D assignment may be TRBD1 or TRBD2 (5 bases each). The DNA end lines up better with TRBJ2-5; the J call may be wrong. The CDR3 totals 14 residues. Germline CDR1 is SSHAT and CDR2 is FNYEAQ (reference sequence). In nucleotides, the CDR3 is TGTGCTAGCAGCAAGGGACCAGCGGAAGAGACCCAGTACTTC. Amino acids: CASSKGPAEETQYF.

This clonotype was counted a few times. This could be a read error, since a much larger clone is one nucleotide away. This chain connects TRBV6-1 to TRBJ2-2, with 13 nucleotides matching TRBD2. Trimming took 10 bases from V and 5 from J; bases not matched to a gene: 4. Looked up from germline, CDR1 is MNHNS and CDR2 is SASEGT. The CDR3 has 14 amino acids. The DNA for the CDR3 is TGTGCCACCCGACTAGCGGGAGGAACCGGGGAGCTGTTTTTT. It translates to CATRLAGGTGELFF.

As regards this clonotype: A much larger clone lies a single base off, so this may be a read error. CDR3 nucleotide sequence: TGTGCCAGCAGCTTAGTAGTTCTAGCGGGCCTCACAGATACGCGGTATTTT. Amino acid sequence: CASSLVVLAGLTDTRYF. This rearrangement joins TRBV11-2 to TRBJ2-3, with 8 bases that match TRBD2. This CDR3 contains 17 residues. Germline CDR1 SGHAT, CDR2 FQNNGV.

This clonotype has ten or more counts. The genes are TRBV5-1 and TRBJ2-1, with 9 bases matching TRBD1. The CDR3 contains 18 residues. V lost 0 bases and J lost 3; bases outside the gene matches: 10. Germline lookup yields CDR1 SGHRS and CDR2 YFSETQ. The CDR3 reads CASSLGPGRDRDYNEQFF. In nucleotides, the CDR3 is TGCGCCAGCAGCTTGGGCCCGGGTAGGGACAGGGACTACAATGAGCAGTTCTTC.

This clonotype was observed a few times. This rearrangement joins TRBV4-1 to TRBJ1-1; 8 bases fit TRBD1. Germline loops: CDR1 MGHRA, CDR2 YSYEKL. The CDR3 loop spans 16 amino acids. After removal of 0 bases from V and 11 bases from J, the junction contained 14 bases not matched to a gene. Written as DNA, the CDR3 is TGCGCCAGCAGCCAAGATAAAGTGAATGGACAGGGTTACGCTTTCTTT. Protein product: CASSQDKVNGQGYAFF.

This chain uses TRBV6-2 or TRBV6-3 with TRBJ2-1; no clear D. V gave up 2 bases and J gave up 2 bases, with 7 bases separating them. This CDR3 region has 14 residues. Germline V CDR1 and CDR2: MNHEY, SVGEGT. The DNA for the CDR3 is TGTGCCAGCAGTTACCCTCAGACCTACAATGAGCAGTTCTTC. Translation: CASSYPQTYNEQFF.

The chain couples TRBV5-1 to TRBJ2-7, with 9 bases matching TRBD1. V lost 0 bases to trimming and J lost 5 bases; unmatched junction nucleotides: 6. CDR3 length equals 15 residues. Germline-derived CDR1 and CDR2 are SGHRS and YFSETQ. CDR3 sequence: CASSLVGQGPHEQYF. CDR3 in DNA: TGCGCCAGCAGCTTGGTCGGACAGGGGCCCCACGAGCAGTACTTC.

The V gene is TRBV29-1, the J gene TRBJ1-1; D unresolved. Germline-derived CDR1 and CDR2 are SQVTM and ANQGSEA. The V gene lost 7 bases and the J gene lost 0 bases, with 12 bases spanning the gap. The CDR3 runs 13 residues. The CDR3 region has the DNA TGCAGCGGACAACGACATTTGAACACTGAAGCTTTCTTT. Protein sequence: CSGQRHLNTEAFF.

In this sample, this clonotype turned up a few times. The J gene is TRBJ2-3, the V gene TRBV12-3 or TRBV12-4, with D hard to call. Deletions cut 5 bases from V and 0 bases from J, with 15 bases between. The CDR3 contains 16 residues. CDR3 sequence reads: CASSDGGGYSTDTQYF. For the CDR3, the DNA is TGTGCCAGCAGTGATGGTGGCGGCTATAGCACAGATACGCAGTATTTT.

This clonotype has at least ten counts. The chain carries TRBV7-9 and TRBJ2-7, with 7 bases matching TRBD1. The germline CDR1 and CDR2 sequences are SEHNR and FQNEAQ (reference sequence). This CDR3 is built from 13 residues. V gave up 2 bases and J gave up 3 bases; unmatched junction bases: 1. The CDR3 spells CASSLPGGYEQYF. The CDR3 nucleotides are TGTGCCAGCAGCTTACCAGGGGGCTACGAGCAGTACTTC.

This clonotype appeared a few times. The V call is TRBV7-9, the J call TRBJ2-1, with a tentative D call TRBD2 (5 bases). The germline V gene encodes CDR1 SEHNR and CDR2 FQNEAQ (reference sequence). This CDR3 has 16 amino acids. Trimming removed 5 bases at V and 5 bases at J, with 19 bases between. CDR3 sequence reads: CASSQPRGTWDNEQFF. The CDR3 DNA sequence: TGTGCCAGCAGCCAACCACGGGGTACTTGGGACAATGAGCAGTTCTTC.

This clonotype came up many times. The chain couples TRBV5-1 to TRBJ2-3; a possible D gene is TRBD2 (6 bases). This CDR3 is 14 amino acids long. V was shortened by 2 bases and J by 3 bases, with 10 bases between the two germline ends. Germline CDR1 SGHRS, CDR2 YFSETQ. DNA for the CDR3: TGCGCCAGCAGCTTTGCGGGACTTACAGATACGCAGTATTTT. Protein product: CASSFAGLTDTQYF.

This clonotype was counted many times. The chain employs TRBV28 and TRBJ2-7; 9 bases map to TRBD2. In germline, CDR1 is MDHEN, CDR2 SYDVKM. CDR3 size: 16 residues. The V and J ends lost 0 bases and 3 bases, in that order; junction bases with no gene match: 6. In DNA, the CDR3 is TGTGCCAGCAGTTTATGGGTAGCGGGAGAGGGCTACGAGCAGTACTTC. Its translation: CASSLWVAGEGYEQYF.

Ten or more counts support this clonotype. The chain employs TRBV5-1 and TRBJ2-7; 7 nucleotides match TRBD2. From germline, CDR1 is SGHRS and CDR2 YFSETQ. The CDR3 has 14 residues. Trimming removed 6 bases from V and 2 bases from J; junction bases left unmatched: 8. The chain's CDR3 is CASTQGGPPYEQYF. The DNA of the CDR3 is TGCGCCAGCACTCAGGGAGGGCCGCCCTACGAGCAGTACTTC.

This chain uses TRBV18 with TRBJ1-5; 7 positions agree with TRBD1. Looked up from germline, CDR1 is KGHSH and CDR2 is LQKENI. The V segment lost 4 bases and the J segment 9 bases; nucleotides outside the gene matches: 12. CDR3 length equals 15 residues. CDR3 in amino acids: CASSLVEGAHPPQHF. CDR3 bases: TGTGCCAGCTCACTGGTGGAGGGGGCGCATCCGCCCCAGCATTTT.

In its sample, this clonotype was seen a few times. The chain links TRBV7-2 to TRBJ2-7; 9 nucleotides align to TRBD1. The V gene end was trimmed by 5 bases and the J gene end by 6 bases; junction bases not matched to a gene: 5. This CDR3 has 13 amino acids. Looked up from germline, CDR1 is SGHTA and CDR2 is FQGNSA. The CDR3 coding sequence is TGTGCCAGCAGCCGGGACAGGGAGGCCGAGCAGTACTTC. It specifies CASSRDREAEQYF.

The chain is built from TRBV3-1 and TRBJ2-3; 7 bases align to TRBD2. The CDR3 sequence is 17 residues long. V lost 8 bases and J lost 2; bases outside the gene matches: 16. The germline V gene encodes CDR1 LGHDT and CDR2 YNNKEL (reference sequence). The CDR3 bases are TGTGCCAGCGGTGTATCGGGACTACTCCATATCACAGATACGCAGTATTTT. Protein product: CASGVSGLLHITDTQYF.

V usage is TRBV7-3 and J usage is TRBJ2-3; the D gene could be TRBD1 or TRBD2 (5 bases each). Germline V lookup: CDR1 SGHTA, CDR2 FQGTGA. The V and J ends lost 5 bases and 0 bases respectively, with 15 bases between them. The CDR3 runs 16 residues. The CDR3 sequence: CASSPTPGASTDTQYF. CDR3 sequence (DNA): TGTGCCAGCAGCCCTACCCCCGGGGCTAGCACAGATACGCAGTATTTT.

This clonotype was seen many times. V is TRBV27 and J is TRBJ2-7; 9 bases align to TRBD2. The length of the CDR3 is 12 residues. CDR1 is MNHEY, CDR2 SMNVEV, per germline (reference sequence). The trim removed 7 bases at V and 6 bases at J, leaving 4 bases unmatched. This chain's CDR3 is CASKGLAAEQYF. CDR3 in DNA: TGTGCCAGCAAGGGACTAGCAGCCGAGCAGTACTTC.

This clonotype came up many times. This rearrangement joins TRBV28 to TRBJ2-7; possible D gene TRBD1, 8 bases. The CDR3 has 18 amino acids. Germline V gene lookup returns CDR1 MDHEN and CDR2 SYDVKM. Trimming stripped 3 bases from V and 2 bases from J, with 23 bases between. DNA of the CDR3: TGTGCCAGCAGTTTGGGCAGGGGGCCTAGCGGTTATACCTACGAGCAGTACTTC. This codes for CASSLGRGPSGYTYEQYF.

This clonotype has only a few counts. The V gene is TRBV27, the J gene TRBJ2-7; 7 positions agree with TRBD1. The junction had 8 bases not matched to a gene; V was cut back by 6 bases and J by 3 bases. Germline CDR1 is MNHEY and CDR2 is SMNVEV (reference sequence). This CDR3 has 14 amino acids. The CDR3 protein is CASRRDRANYEQYF. CDR3 in DNA: TGTGCCAGCAGGCGAGACAGGGCCAACTACGAGCAGTACTTC.

This clonotype came up a few times. The chain employs TRBV29-1 and TRBJ1-2; tentative D call: TRBD1 (6 bases). The V and J ends lost 4 bases and 4 bases respectively, with 13 bases between them. CDR1 is SQVTM, CDR2 ANQGSEA, per germline. The CDR3 consists of 13 residues. Written as DNA, the CDR3 is TGCAGCGTTGCCCGACAGGCTATCTATGGCTACACCTTC. Its translation is CSVARQAIYGYTF.

CDR3: CASSPPSPGETQYF. In DNA form, the CDR3 reads TGTGCCAGCTCACCACCATCCCCTGGAGAGACCCAGTACTTC. This rearrangement joins TRBV18 to TRBJ2-5; D gene ambiguous. Trimming left V 0 bases short and J 4 bases short, with 9 bases between. CDR3 length: 14 residues. Germline CDR1 KGHSH, CDR2 LQKENI.

This clonotype was detected many times. V gene TRBV20-1 combines with J gene TRBJ2-7; no clear D. CDR1 is DFQATT, CDR2 SNEGSKA, per germline (reference sequence). This CDR3 has 13 residues. Trimming removed 0 bases from V and 2 bases from J, with 8 bases in between. The CDR3 sequence: CSARDPSAYEQYF. CDR3 DNA sequence: TGCAGTGCTAGAGATCCTTCGGCCTACGAGCAGTACTTC.

This clonotype turned up a few times. The chain combines TRBV4-1 with TRBJ2-1; D gene unclear. V was shortened by 0 bases and J by 2 bases, with 8 bases between the two germline ends. The CDR3 is 15 amino acids. Germline V gene sequence: CDR1 MGHRA, CDR2 YSYEKL. In nucleotides, the CDR3 is TGCGCCAGCAGCCAAGATCCTGGGGCCTACAATGAGCAGTTCTTC. It is translated as CASSQDPGAYNEQFF.

This clonotype was detected many times. The chain links TRBV28 to TRBJ2-7; TRBD2 aligns across 8 bases. Germline V lookup: CDR1 MDHEN, CDR2 SYDVKM. Trimming took 7 bases from V and 1 from J; bases not matched to a gene: 9. The CDR3 length is 15 residues. The CDR3 region has the DNA TGTGCCAGCAACATTAATAGCGGGACGTCCTACGAGCAGTACTTC. Encoded protein: CASNINSGTSYEQYF.